This TCR beta chain was observed in a study of blood T cell repertoires in COVID-19. In the study's own analysis: How many nucleated cells were present was estimated from reference gene primer amplification. Sequenced by immunoSEQ multiplex PCR; TCRdb stores in-frame clones only, minus some. V, J and clone size derive from that table, while D and trimming were established from the DNA sequence. The repertoire consists of about 340,000 clones, with 92% occurring once and the leading ten covering 15% to 20%. The CDR3 runs to 16 residues. V was pared by 5 bases and J by 10 bases, with 24 bases between. Per the germline V gene, CDR1 is SGHVS and CDR2 is FQNEAQ.

The clonotype comes from a woman between 25 and 40 years old who had recovered from COVID-19. The sequenced sample was PBMCs or T cells enriched from blood (not recorded which). This chain joins TRBV7-8 and TRBJ1-5; unclear D gene. The CDR3 reads CASSELRDPLGVPQHF. The CDR3 coding sequence is TGTGCCAGCAGCGAACTCCGGGATCCTCTTGGGGTTCCCCAGCATTTT.